Below, one TCR beta chain is given with its context. V shed 6 bases, J shed 3 bases, and the junction held 4 bases outside the gene matches. CDR1 LNHDA and CDR2 SQIVND come from the germline V gene (reference sequence). The CDR3 is 14 amino acids. The record originates from a study of technical replicates of blood from several donors. Clones were read by immunoSEQ multiplex PCR, and TCRdb kept only the in-frame ones, dropping some. The table includes some 76,000 clones, under 99% detected once. The TCR comes from a human donor in good health. The specimen was T cells isolated from PBMCs. The chain joins TRBV19 to TRBJ1-5; 8 bases align to TRBD1. The DNA of the CDR3 is TGTGCCAGTAGGCCGGGACAGGCCAATCAGCCCCAGCATTTT. This encodes CASRPGQANQPQHF.